A single T cell receptor (beta chain) is shown here with its context. These data originate in a study of T cells expressing NK-cell markers. Germline CDR1 MNHEY, CDR2 SVGEGT. This CDR3 comprises 15 residues. TCRdb processed the 5' RACE reads again and assigns one entry to each CDR3 protein, with no DNA. The ten top clones account for around 4.9%, within a sample of some 340,000 distinct CDR3 sequences. The sequenced sample was blood T cells: a sorted CD56 or NKG2C T cell subset, CD4+ or CD8+ T cells, or bulk PBMC T cells (not recorded which). The receptor was isolated from a man aged 18-69 years in good health. V usage is TRBV6-2 or TRBV6-3 and J usage is TRBJ1-6. The CDR3 loop is CASSYWGANNSPLHF.